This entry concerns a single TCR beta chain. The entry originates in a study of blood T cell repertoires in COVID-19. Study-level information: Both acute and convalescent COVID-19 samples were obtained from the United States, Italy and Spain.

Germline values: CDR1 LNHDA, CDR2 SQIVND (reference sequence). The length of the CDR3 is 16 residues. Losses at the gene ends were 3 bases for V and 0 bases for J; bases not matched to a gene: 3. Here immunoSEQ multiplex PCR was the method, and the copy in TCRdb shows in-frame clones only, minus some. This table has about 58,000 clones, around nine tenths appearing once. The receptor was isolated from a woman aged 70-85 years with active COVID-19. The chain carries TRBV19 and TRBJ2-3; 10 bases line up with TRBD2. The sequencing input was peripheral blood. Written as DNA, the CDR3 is TGTGCCAGTAGTATGACTAGCGGGCTTAGCACAGATACGCAGTATTTT. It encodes CASSMTSGLSTDTQYF.